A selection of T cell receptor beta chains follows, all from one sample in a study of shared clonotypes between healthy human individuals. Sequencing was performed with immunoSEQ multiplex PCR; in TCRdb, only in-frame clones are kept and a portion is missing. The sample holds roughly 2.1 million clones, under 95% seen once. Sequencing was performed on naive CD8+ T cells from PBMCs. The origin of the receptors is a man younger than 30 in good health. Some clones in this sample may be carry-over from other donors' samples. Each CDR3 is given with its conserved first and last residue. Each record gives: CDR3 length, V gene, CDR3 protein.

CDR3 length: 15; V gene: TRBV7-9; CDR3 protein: CASSPGTSGTGELFF
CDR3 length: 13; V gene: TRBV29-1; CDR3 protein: CSAGGVVSGEQFF
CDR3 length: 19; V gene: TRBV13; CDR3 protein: CASSPLPYDGRQVYYGYTF
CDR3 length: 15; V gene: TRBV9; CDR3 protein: CASTLGGGRAGELFF
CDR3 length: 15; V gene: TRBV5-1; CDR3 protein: CASTWGSPSQETQYF
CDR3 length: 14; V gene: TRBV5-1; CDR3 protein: CASSLAVLGNEQFF
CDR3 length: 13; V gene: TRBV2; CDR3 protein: CASSEESWPEAFF
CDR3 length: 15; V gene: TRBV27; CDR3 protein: CASKHQGLVNTEAFF
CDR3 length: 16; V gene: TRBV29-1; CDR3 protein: CSVDRDRGSMNTEAFF
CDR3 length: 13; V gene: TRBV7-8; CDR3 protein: CASSLERGQPQHF
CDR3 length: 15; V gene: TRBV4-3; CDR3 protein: CASSQDLRANTEAFF
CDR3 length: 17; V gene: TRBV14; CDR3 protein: CASSQTRTSGTPYEQYF
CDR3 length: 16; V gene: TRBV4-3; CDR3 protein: CASSQDISGVVYEQYF
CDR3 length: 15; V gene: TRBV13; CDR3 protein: CASSLLGEQNTEAFF
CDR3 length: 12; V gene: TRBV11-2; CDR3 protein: CASSSWEPGQYF
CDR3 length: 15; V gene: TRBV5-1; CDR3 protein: CASSYRDGNNYGYTF
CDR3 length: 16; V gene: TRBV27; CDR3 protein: CASSLLQGRLGTEAFF
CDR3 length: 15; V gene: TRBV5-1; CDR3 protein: CASRREGQGLYEQYF
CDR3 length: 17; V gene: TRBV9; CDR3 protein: CASSPIIGLAGTDTQYF
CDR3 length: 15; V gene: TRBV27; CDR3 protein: CASSLWSGGGTEAFF
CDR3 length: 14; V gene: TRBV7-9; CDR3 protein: CASSPPASRDEQYF
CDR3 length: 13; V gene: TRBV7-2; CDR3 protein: CASRGGLGRGYTF
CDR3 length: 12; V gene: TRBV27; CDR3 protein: CASSFNGYEQYF
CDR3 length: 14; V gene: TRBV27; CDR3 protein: CASSYNRGNTEAFF
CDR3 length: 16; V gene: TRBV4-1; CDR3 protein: CASSQNEGQVNTEAFF
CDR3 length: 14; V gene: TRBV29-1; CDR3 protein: CSASGSTNTGELFF
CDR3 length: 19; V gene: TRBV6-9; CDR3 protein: CASSYADRTSGNNTGELFF
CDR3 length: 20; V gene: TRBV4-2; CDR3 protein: CASSQEIAGATSWTYNEQFF
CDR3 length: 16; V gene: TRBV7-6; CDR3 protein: CASSSRLAVNTGELFF
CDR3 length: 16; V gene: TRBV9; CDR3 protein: CASSVGTGGAQYEQYF
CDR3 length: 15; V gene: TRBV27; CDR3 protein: CASSLRQGNPYEQYF
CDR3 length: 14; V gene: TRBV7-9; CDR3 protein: CASSLGDPGGGQFF
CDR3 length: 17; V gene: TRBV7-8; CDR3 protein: CASSPGMGGDLYNEQFF
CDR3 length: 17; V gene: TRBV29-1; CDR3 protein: CSVEVVTGGPNTGELFF
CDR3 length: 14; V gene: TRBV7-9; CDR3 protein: CASRDRDGSAEAFF
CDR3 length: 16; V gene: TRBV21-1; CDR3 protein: CASSWGTGTVSYEQYF
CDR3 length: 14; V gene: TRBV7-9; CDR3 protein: CASSYPLGSETQYF
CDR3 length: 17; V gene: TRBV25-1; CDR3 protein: CASSEPTAGAVVNEQFF
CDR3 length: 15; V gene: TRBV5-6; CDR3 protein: CASSSGRPNPYEQYF
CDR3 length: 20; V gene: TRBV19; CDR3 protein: CASSMTAISIGLAGDYEQYF
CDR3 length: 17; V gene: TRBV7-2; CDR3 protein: CASSSRTSGSPPYEQYF
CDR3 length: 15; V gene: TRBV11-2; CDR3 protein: CASSSRTGVVYEQYF
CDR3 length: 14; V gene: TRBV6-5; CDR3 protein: CASSPSGFSYGYTF
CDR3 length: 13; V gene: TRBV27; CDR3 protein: CASSVGGDTEAFF
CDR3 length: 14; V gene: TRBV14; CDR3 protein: CASSQRGTVNEQFF
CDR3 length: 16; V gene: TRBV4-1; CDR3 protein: CASSQGAGVNSYEQYF
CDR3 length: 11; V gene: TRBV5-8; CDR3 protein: CAAGRGYEQYF
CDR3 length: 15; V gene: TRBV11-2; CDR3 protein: CASSLDKGLTQPQHF
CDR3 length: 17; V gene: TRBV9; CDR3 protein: CASSVDLTQGGRNEQFF
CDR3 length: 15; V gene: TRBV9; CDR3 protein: CASSVGASSYNEQFF
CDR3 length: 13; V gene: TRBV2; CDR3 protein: CASKEAGGYEQYF
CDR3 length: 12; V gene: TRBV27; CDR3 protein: CASSHTADTQYF
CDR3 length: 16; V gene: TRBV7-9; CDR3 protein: CASSLPLVRDQYEQYF
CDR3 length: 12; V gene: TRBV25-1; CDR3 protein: CASSPGPGEQYF
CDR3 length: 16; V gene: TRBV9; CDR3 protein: CASSPYQGAGGNTIYF